Reported below is one T cell receptor (beta chain). This clonotype was detected ten times or more. Its antigen is unknown. There are no base qualities to consult, and no much larger clone falls within one base. This specimen belongs to a study of T-cell reconstitution after alpha-beta-depleted transplantation in children listed by TCRdb under 2016. Regarding the complete study: Using TCR repertoire profiling, the study followed T-cell immune reconstitution in a quantitative way in children after TCRalphabeta/CD19-depleted allogeneic hematopoietic cell transplantation.

From its cysteine to its phenylalanine, the CDR3 spans 12 amino acids. Just CDR3 DNA is preserved here, 36 bases in frame from base 1. The germline V gene gives CDR1 as SQVTM and CDR2 as ANQGSEA. At the junction V is shortened by 6 bases and J by 1 base, with 9 bases in between. Library prep was done by PCR. Instrument used: Illumina HiSeq 2500. Molecular barcoding was employed in the preparation of TCR libraries, with unique molecular identifiers being used to normalize TCRbeta repertoire quantification. Using fastp at Q25 and MiXCR, TCRdb reprocessed the public reads and kept productive beta chains. Rows are unified per CDR3 protein, each entry keeping the most common DNA and genes. This sample comprises about 110,000 distinct CDR3 sequences, about 9.3% of them detected only once. The top ten clonotypes cover around 8.5% of the sample.

This receptor was identified in a human donor who donated a stem cell graft to a child with acute lymphoblastic leukemia. This chain is built from TRBV29-1 and TRBJ2-5, with the D gene call left open. The sample here was PBMCs from the stem cell graft donor, taken from the stem cell graft. The sequenced DNA: TGCAGCGTCGTAGGGATCCAAGAGACCCAGTACTTC. The translation is CSVVGIQETQYF.